What follows is one T cell receptor beta chain and its context. Its cognate antigen has yet to be identified. No much larger clonotype is one base removed from it; base qualities were not supplied. The record originates from a study of T-cell reconstitution after alpha-beta-depleted transplantation in children (TCRdb year 2016). General notes on the study: Using TCR repertoire profiling, the study followed T-cell immune reconstitution in a quantitative way in children after TCRalphabeta/CD19-depleted allogeneic hematopoietic cell transplantation. Findings and caveats that apply to the study as a whole: Over the following months the frequencies of hyperexpanded clones went down, and after one year T-cell counts and TCRbeta diversity were mostly credited to newly produced T cells. In some patients, the high TCRbeta diversity seen at day 60 was put down to recipient T cells and intrathymic progenitors that had survived conditioning. About two months after transplant, the apparently early recovery of alphabetaT-cell counts reportedly depended on just several hundred clones that had expanded rapidly and came from non-depleted graft cells.

Libraries were constructed by PCR. Instrument on record: Illumina HiSeq 2500. TCR library preparation used molecular barcoding, with unique molecular identifiers applied to normalize quantification of the TCRbeta repertoire. TCRdb ran its own pipeline on the public reads, namely fastp trimming at Q25 and MiXCR clone calling, and kept in-frame beta chains. Every entry covers one CDR3 protein and lists the most common genes and DNA from its rows. In this sample the table shows approximately 520,000 distinct CDR3 sequences, around 10% of which occur a single time. The ten largest clonotypes hold about 14% of the sample. The treatment or condition label for this specimen denotes: allogeneic hematopoietic cell transplantation with graft depleted of TCRalphabeta T cells and CD19 B cells. The transplant recipients were children given TCRalphabeta/CD19-depleted allogeneic hematopoietic cell grafts. V loses 2 bases at its end and J loses 3 bases; junction bases beyond the gene matches: 16. Taken from the germline V gene, the CDR1 and CDR2 loops are MNHEY and SVGAGI. The cysteine opens and the phenylalanine closes a CDR3 of 19 amino acids. Just the 57-base CDR3 DNA is kept, in frame starting at base 1.

This TCR was sampled from a female patient aged 2-9 years who had a stem cell transplant for aplastic anemia, so the T cells may come from the graft donor. The V and J genes are TRBV6-5 and TRBJ2-3, with 8 middle bases fitting TRBD2. The specimen comprised PBMCs, mostly from graft donor cells, sampled 180 days after TCRalphabeta/CD19-depleted stem cell transplant. The sequenced DNA: TGTGCCAGCAGTTACACAGGACGGATAAGGCGGGAGGCGACAGATACGCAGTATTTT. Its protein reads: CASSYTGRIRREATDTQYF.